This T cell receptor (beta chain) derives from a study of blood T cell repertoires in COVID-19. At the level of the study: Some COVID-19 samples were acute and others convalescent; all came from the United States, Italy and Spain.

Only one count was recorded for this clone. In the authors' methods: Estimation of nucleated cell counts was performed using reference gene primer amplification. The table came from immunoSEQ multiplex PCR; TCRdb's copy has only in-frame clones and leaves some out. For V, J and clone size, that table is used; D and trimming come from the DNA. The repertoire holds about 190,000 clones, around nine tenths seen once, with approximately 1% in the top ten. J lost 0 bases, V lost 6 bases, and 4 bases had no gene match. CDR1 and CDR2 from the germline V gene are GTSNPN and SVGIG (reference sequence). The CDR3 spans 13 residues.

The V and J genes are TRBV30 and TRBJ2-7; TRBD2 aligns across 8 bases. The receptor's source is a man aged 25 to 40 with acute or convalescent COVID-19. The sequencing sample was made of peripheral blood. The CDR3 protein is CACLSGNSYEQYF. The CDR3 DNA reads TGTGCCTGCCTTAGCGGGAACTCCTACGAGCAGTACTTC.